Below, 27 T cell receptor beta chains from the same sample are listed, as sequenced in a study of response to subunit inactivated influenza vaccine. Using its own MiXCR run on the RT-PCR reads, TCRdb lists one record per CDR3 protein. The sample contains some 480,000 distinct CDR3 sequences, about a tenth of which appear only once. The sample consisted of PBMCs from blood, taken roughly 48 days after vaccination. The receptors come from a man aged 50 or older who received an inactivated influenza vaccine.

This clonotype has more than one count but fewer than ten. V gene TRBV6-5 combines with J gene TRBJ2-7; either TRBD1 or TRBD2 may fit D (5 bases each). The CDR3 runs 19 residues. V lost 2 bases, J lost 0 bases, and 23 bases lay in between. Looked up from germline, CDR1 is MNHEY and CDR2 is SVGAGI. This CDR3 reads CASSYLDLGELGISYEQYF. DNA for the CDR3: TGTGCCAGCAGTTACCTCGACTTGGGGGAGTTAGGGATCTCCTACGAGCAGTACTTC.

The chain employs TRBV4-1 and TRBJ2-7, with D perhaps matching TRBD1 (6 bases). The V gene's germline CDR1 is MGHRA and CDR2 YSYEKL. Trimming took 4 bases from V and 4 from J, leaving 17 bases between them. There are 15 residues in the CDR3. The CDR3 loop is CASSPRTDTTYEQYF. DNA of the CDR3: TGCGCCAGCAGCCCTAGGACAGACACAACGTACGAGCAGTACTTC.

The chain uses TRBV9 and TRBJ2-3; perhaps TRBD1 as D (5 bases). Germline CDR1 reads SGDLS; CDR2 reads YYNGEE. The CDR3 spans 14 residues. Trimming stripped 3 bases from V and 7 bases from J, with 15 bases between. The CDR3 protein is CASSAQGITHTQYF. The CDR3 nucleotides are TGTGCCAGCAGCGCTCAGGGAATTACGCATACGCAGTATTTT.

In its sample, this clonotype was seen many times. The chain is built from TRBV7-9 and TRBJ1-1; D is uncertain. CDR1 is SEHNR and CDR2 is FQNEAQ in the germline V gene (reference sequence). The V gene lost 5 bases and the J gene lost 2 bases, with 9 bases spanning the gap. The CDR3 sequence is 13 residues long. This chain's CDR3 is CASSRAENTEAFF. In DNA, the CDR3 is TGTGCCAGCAGCCGCGCCGAAAACACTGAAGCTTTCTTT.

This clonotype occurred a few times. The gene calls are TRBV18 and TRBJ2-1; D uncertain. Germline values: CDR1 KGHSH, CDR2 LQKENI. The CDR3 consists of 12 residues. The V end was cut by 7 bases, the J end by 7 bases, with 11 bases between. The DNA of the CDR3 is TGTGCCAGCTATCAAGGTATAAATGAGCAGTTCTTC. Protein product: CASYQGINEQFF. Complete variable domain (other parts from reference TRBV18 and TRBJ2-1): NAGVMQNPRHLVRRRGQEARLRCSPMKGHSHVYWYRQLPEEGLKFMVYLQKENIIDESGMPKERFSAEFPKEGPSILRIQQVVRGDSAAYFCASYQGINEQFFGPGTRLTVL.

In its sample, this clonotype was seen a few times. The chain uses TRBV11-1 and TRBJ2-3; D might be TRBD1 (5 bases). There are 14 residues in the CDR3. The germline V and J ends were trimmed by 3 bases and 2 bases, with 9 bases remaining between them. The V gene's germline CDR1 is SGHAT and CDR2 FQDESV (reference sequence). The CDR3 nucleotides are TGTGCCAGCAGCTTCGGACACCACACAGATACGCAGTATTTT. It yields the protein CASSFGHHTDTQYF.

This clonotype was seen more than once but under ten times. This rearrangement joins TRBV5-1 to TRBJ2-7, with D unclear. The germline gives CDR1 SGHRS, CDR2 YFSETQ. Trimming stripped 5 bases from V and 5 bases from J, with 14 bases between. This CDR3 has 13 amino acids. For the CDR3, the DNA is TGCGCCAGCAGGGGTCAAGAAACCGACGAGCAGTACTTC. Its translation: CASRGQETDEQYF.

This clonotype has just a few counts. V usage is TRBV7-8 and J usage is TRBJ2-5; tentatively, D is TRBD2 (7 bases). Deletions cut 4 bases from V and 4 bases from J, with 13 bases between. The germline CDR1 and CDR2 sequences are SGHVS and FQNEAQ. This CDR3 has 14 amino acids. The CDR3: CASSWGGPLETQYF. The CDR3 bases are TGTGCCAGCAGCTGGGGGGGCCCTTTAGAGACCCAGTACTTC. The variable domain in full, with the rest retrieved from reference TRBV7-8 and TRBJ2-5, is GAGVSQSPRYKVAKRGQDVALRCDPISGHVSLFWYQQALGQGPEFLTYFQNEAQLDKSGLPSDRFFAERPEGSVSTLKIQRTQQEDSAVYLCASSWGGPLETQYFGPGTRLLVL.

This clonotype turned up a few times. V gene TRBV15 combines with J gene TRBJ1-3; D is ambiguous. The CDR3 consists of 15 residues. V lost 0 bases to trimming and J lost 0 bases, with 6 bases between them. Germline assignment: CDR1 LNHNV and CDR2 YYDKDF (reference sequence). In DNA, the CDR3 is TGTGCCACCAGCAGAGAATTTTACTCTGGAAACACCATATATTTT. It is translated as CATSREFYSGNTIYF.

This sequence joins TRBV7-2 and TRBJ2-7; D possibly matches TRBD1 or TRBD2 (5 bases each). V shed 1 base and J shed 2 bases, with 15 bases lying between them. The CDR3 spans 16 residues. CDR1 and CDR2 (germline): SGHTA, FQGNSA. The CDR3, as DNA: TGTGCCAGCAGCTTAGGGGGGACCGGGCACACCTACGAGCAGTACTTC. Translating gives CASSLGGTGHTYEQYF.

The V and J genes are TRBV4-2 and TRBJ1-4; D gene uncertain. Germline V gene data show CDR1 as LGHNA and CDR2 as YNFKEQ. The CDR3 has 14 residues. V lost 3 bases, J lost 4 bases, and 9 bases lay in between. Written as DNA, the CDR3 is TGTGCCAGCAGCCAGGATCGCCATAATGAAAAACTGTTTTTT. Its translation is CASSQDRHNEKLFF.

This clonotype was observed many times. The CDR3 loop is CASSGATQYF. DNA for the CDR3: TGTGCCAGCAGCGGAGCAACCCAGTACTTC. The V call is TRBV11-2, the J call TRBJ2-5; D uncertain. CDR1 is SGHAT and CDR2 is FQNNGV in the germline V gene. This CDR3 spans 10 amino acids. The V end was cut by 5 bases, the J end by 8 bases, with 6 bases between.

The sample holds many counts of this clonotype. The chain has TRBV5-1 and TRBJ2-1; D call uncertain. Germline CDR1 SGHRS, CDR2 YFSETQ. This CDR3 contains 13 residues. Trimming stripped 0 bases from V and 12 bases from J, with 13 bases between. DNA of the CDR3: TGCGCCAGCAGCTTGGCACCAGAGTCTGGGCAGTTCTTC. This codes for CASSLAPESGQFF.

In this sample, this clonotype turned up a few times. The V gene is TRBV24-1, the J gene TRBJ2-7, with D unclear. Trimming pared 2 bases from V and 0 bases from J, leaving 4 bases between. This CDR3 comprises 13 residues. Germline CDR1 and CDR2: KGHDR and SFDVKD. CDR3 loop: CATSDSGSYEQYF. The CDR3 coding sequence is TGTGCCACCAGTGATTCCGGCTCCTACGAGCAGTACTTC.

This clonotype was observed at least ten times. The chain couples TRBV12-3 or TRBV12-4 to TRBJ2-3; 7 positions agree with TRBD1. V lost 6 bases to trimming and J lost 3 bases; unmatched junction nucleotides: 6. The CDR3 has 14 amino acids. The CDR3 sequence is CASRPTGLTDTQYF. In DNA form, the CDR3 reads TGTGCCAGCAGGCCGACAGGGTTGACAGATACGCAGTATTTT.

The chain employs TRBV10-2 and TRBJ1-2, with 7 nucleotides matching TRBD1. In germline, CDR1 is WSHSY, CDR2 SAAADI. The CDR3 is 15 amino acids. V lost 0 bases, J lost 2 bases, and 3 bases stayed unmatched. Here the CDR3 DNA reads TGCGCCAGCAGTGAGTCTCAGGGGGTGAACTATGGCTACACCTTC. It translates to CASSESQGVNYGYTF.

This clonotype was picked up a small number of times. The chain recombines TRBV20-1 with TRBJ2-1; D unresolved. Germline CDR1 and CDR2: DFQATT and SNEGSKA (reference sequence). V was pared by 3 bases and J by 3 bases, with 15 bases between. CDR3 length equals 15 residues. CDR3 DNA: TGCAGTGCTAGTATACCTGGATCCCTCTACAATGAGCAGTTCTTC. Translated: CSASIPGSLYNEQFF.

This chain links TRBV9 with TRBJ2-1, with a tentative D call TRBD2 (6 bases). V dropped 6 bases and J dropped 9 bases, with 19 bases sitting between them. The CDR3 covers 14 residues. Germline-derived CDR1 and CDR2 are SGDLS and YYNGEE. The CDR3: CASTPGVALGEQFF. The DNA for the CDR3 is TGTGCCAGCACCCCGGGGGTGGCCCTCGGTGAGCAGTTCTTC.

This clonotype occurred a few times. V is TRBV20-1 and J is TRBJ2-1; 9 bases map to TRBD2. CDR3 length: 15 amino acids. With V trimmed by 4 bases and J by 8 bases, 12 bases remained unmatched. CDR1 and CDR2 from the germline V gene are DFQATT and SNEGSKA (reference sequence). CDR3 protein: CSANQVAGVIDEQFF. The CDR3 nucleotides are TGCAGTGCTAACCAGGTAGCGGGAGTGATTGATGAGCAGTTCTTC.

This clonotype was detected a few times. The rearrangement links TRBV4-2 to TRBJ2-2; the match to TRBD2 covers 8 bases. Trimming took 2 bases from V and 1 from J; bases not matched to a gene: 12. This CDR3 contains 19 residues. Germline CDR1 is LGHNA and CDR2 is YNFKEQ. CDR3 residues: CASSQFYRGGRMNTGELFF. The CDR3 coding sequence is TGTGCCAGCAGCCAATTCTACCGGGGGGGACGGATGAACACCGGGGAGCTGTTTTTT.

The gene calls are TRBV5-1 and TRBJ1-3, with D perhaps matching TRBD1 (6 bases). The CDR3 length is 14 residues. The ends were cut back, 4 bases at V and 4 bases at J, with 12 bases in the middle. Germline V lookup: CDR1 SGHRS, CDR2 YFSETQ. The CDR3 bases are TGCGCCAGCAGCCAAGCAGGGGAAGGAAACACCATATATTTT. Amino acid sequence: CASSQAGEGNTIYF.

This clonotype was recorded a few times. The rearrangement uses TRBV4-1 and TRBJ1-6; 11 positions agree with TRBD1. The J segment lost 7 bases and the V segment lost 5 bases, leaving 4 bases of the junction unmatched. The V gene's germline CDR1 is MGHRA and CDR2 YSYEKL. The length of the CDR3 is 15 residues. The CDR3 nucleotides are TGCGCCAGCAGCTCCGGGACAGGGGGGAATTCACCCCTCCACTTT. It codes for CASSSGTGGNSPLHF.

The chain uses TRBV7-9 and TRBJ1-2; no reliable D call. The CDR3 has 13 amino acids. Trimming left V 0 bases short and J 5 bases short, with 7 bases between. The germline V gene has CDR1 SEHNR and CDR2 FQNEAQ (reference sequence). The CDR3 spells CASSLALKYGYTF. Written as DNA, the CDR3 is TGTGCCAGCAGCTTAGCGCTGAAGTATGGCTACACCTTC.

This clonotype was counted at least ten times. The chain recombines TRBV7-9 with TRBJ2-7; D is unclear. CDR1 is SEHNR and CDR2 is FQNEAQ in the germline V gene (reference sequence). V shed 5 bases and J shed 4 bases, with 9 bases lying between them. CDR3 length equals 12 residues. CDR3 DNA sequence: TGTGCCAGCAGCCCGCCAGCGTACGAGCAGTACTTC. Amino acids: CASSPPAYEQYF.

The table lists this clonotype with a few counts. The J gene is TRBJ2-7, the V gene TRBV12-3 or TRBV12-4, with D uncertain. CDR3 length equals 11 residues. Deletions cut 8 bases from V and 4 bases from J, with 9 bases between. The CDR3 coding sequence is TGTGCCAGCGGCCAGCTATACGAGCAGTACTTC. Translation: CASGQLYEQYF.

The rearrangement links TRBV7-9 to TRBJ2-7; 7 bases fit TRBD2. V lost 5 bases and J lost 0; bases outside the gene matches: 7. Germline V gene data show CDR1 as SEHNR and CDR2 as FQNEAQ (reference sequence). This CDR3 spans 15 amino acids. CDR3 protein: CASSGRAGVSYEQYF. The CDR3 nucleotides read TGTGCCAGCAGCGGGAGGGCCGGGGTCTCCTACGAGCAGTACTTC.

The chain links TRBV29-1 to TRBJ2-1; 8 nucleotides match TRBD1. CDR3 length equals 16 residues. The V segment lost 0 bases and the J segment 3 bases; nucleotides outside the gene matches: 7. From germline, CDR1 is SQVTM and CDR2 ANQGSEA. For the CDR3, the DNA is TGCAGCGTTGAAGATCGGAGGACAGGGTACTACAATGAGCAGTTCTTC. Its protein is CSVEDRRTGYYNEQFF.